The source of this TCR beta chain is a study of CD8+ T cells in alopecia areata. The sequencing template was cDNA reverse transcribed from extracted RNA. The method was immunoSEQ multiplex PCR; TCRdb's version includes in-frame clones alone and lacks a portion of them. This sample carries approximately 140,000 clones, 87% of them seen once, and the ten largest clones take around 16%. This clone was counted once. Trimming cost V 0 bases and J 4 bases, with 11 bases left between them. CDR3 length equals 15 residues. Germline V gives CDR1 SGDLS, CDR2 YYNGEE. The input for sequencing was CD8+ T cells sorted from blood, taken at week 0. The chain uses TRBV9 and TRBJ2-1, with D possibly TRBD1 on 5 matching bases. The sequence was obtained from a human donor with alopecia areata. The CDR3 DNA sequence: TGTGCCAGCAGCGTAGGAGGACAACCGTACAATGAGCAGTTCTTC. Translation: CASSVGGQPYNEQFF.